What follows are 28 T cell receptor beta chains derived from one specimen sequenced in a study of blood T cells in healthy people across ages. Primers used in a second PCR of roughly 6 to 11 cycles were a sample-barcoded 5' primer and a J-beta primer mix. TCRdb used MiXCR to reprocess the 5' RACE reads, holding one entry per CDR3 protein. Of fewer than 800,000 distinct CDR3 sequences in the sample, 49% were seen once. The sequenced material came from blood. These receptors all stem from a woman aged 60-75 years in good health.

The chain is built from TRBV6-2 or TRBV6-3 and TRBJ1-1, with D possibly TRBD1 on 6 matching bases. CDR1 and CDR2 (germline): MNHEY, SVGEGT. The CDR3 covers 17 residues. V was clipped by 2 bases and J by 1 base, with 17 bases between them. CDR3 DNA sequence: TGTGCCAGCAGTTACGGTTTCAGGGGAAGACAGAACACTGAAGCTTTCTTT. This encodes CASSYGFRGRQNTEAFF.

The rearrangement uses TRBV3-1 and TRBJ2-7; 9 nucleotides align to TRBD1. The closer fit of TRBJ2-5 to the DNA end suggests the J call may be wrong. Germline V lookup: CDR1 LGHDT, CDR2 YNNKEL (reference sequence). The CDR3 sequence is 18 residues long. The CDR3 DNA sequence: TGTGCCAGCAGCCAAAATCCCCCGGGACAGGGAGGGAGAGAGACCCAGTACTTC. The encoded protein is CASSQNPPGQGGRETQYF.

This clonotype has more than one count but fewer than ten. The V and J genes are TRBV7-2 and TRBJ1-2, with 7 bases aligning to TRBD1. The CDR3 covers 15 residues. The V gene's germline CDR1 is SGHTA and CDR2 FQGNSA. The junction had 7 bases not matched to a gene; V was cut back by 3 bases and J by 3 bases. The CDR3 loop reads CASSLDRWTYYGYTF. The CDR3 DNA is TGTGCCAGCAGCTTGGACAGGTGGACGTACTATGGCTACACCTTC.

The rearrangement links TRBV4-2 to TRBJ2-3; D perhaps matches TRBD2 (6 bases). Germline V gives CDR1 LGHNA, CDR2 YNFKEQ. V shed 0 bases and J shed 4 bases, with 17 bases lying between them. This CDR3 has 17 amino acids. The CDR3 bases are TGTGCCAGCAGCCAAGAATCCTGGAGGGCCCGCGCAGATACGCAGTATTTT. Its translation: CASSQESWRARADTQYF.

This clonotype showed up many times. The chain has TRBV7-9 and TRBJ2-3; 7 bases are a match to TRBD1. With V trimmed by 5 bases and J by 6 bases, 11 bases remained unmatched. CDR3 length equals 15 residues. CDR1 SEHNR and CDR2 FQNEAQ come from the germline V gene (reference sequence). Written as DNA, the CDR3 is TGTGCCAGCAGCCGAACCGGGACAGACCTCGATACGCAGTATTTT. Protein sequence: CASSRTGTDLDTQYF.

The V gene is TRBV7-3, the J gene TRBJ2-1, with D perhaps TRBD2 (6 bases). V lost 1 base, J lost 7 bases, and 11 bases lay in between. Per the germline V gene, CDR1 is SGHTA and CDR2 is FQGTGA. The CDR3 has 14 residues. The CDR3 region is CASSLIPRGNEQFF. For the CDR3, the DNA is TGTGCCAGCAGCTTAATCCCCCGGGGGAATGAGCAGTTCTTC.

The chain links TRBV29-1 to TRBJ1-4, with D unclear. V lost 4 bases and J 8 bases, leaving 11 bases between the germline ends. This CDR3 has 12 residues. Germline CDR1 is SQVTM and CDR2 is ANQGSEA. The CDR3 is CSVAGLTEKLFF. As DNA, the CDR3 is TGCAGCGTTGCGGGCCTTACCGAAAAACTGTTTTTT.

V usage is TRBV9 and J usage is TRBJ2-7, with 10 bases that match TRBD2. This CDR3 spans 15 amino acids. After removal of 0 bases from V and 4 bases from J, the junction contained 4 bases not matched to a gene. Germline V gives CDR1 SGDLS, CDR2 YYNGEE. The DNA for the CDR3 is TGTGCCAGCAGCGTAGGGGCTAGCGGGAGATACGAGCAGTACTTC. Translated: CASSVGASGRYEQYF. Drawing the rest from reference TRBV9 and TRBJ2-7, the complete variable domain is DSGVTQTPKHLITATGQRVTLRCSPRSGDLSVYWYQQSLDQGLQFLIQYYNGEERAKGNILERFSAQQFPDLHSELNLSSLELGDSALYFCASSVGASGRYEQYFGPGTRLTVT.

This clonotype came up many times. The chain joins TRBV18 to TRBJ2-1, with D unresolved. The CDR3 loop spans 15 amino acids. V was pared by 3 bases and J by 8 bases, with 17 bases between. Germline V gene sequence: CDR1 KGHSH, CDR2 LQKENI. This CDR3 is CASSPVTRSVDEQFF. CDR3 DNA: TGTGCCAGCTCACCGGTGACCCGCTCGGTCGATGAGCAGTTCTTC.

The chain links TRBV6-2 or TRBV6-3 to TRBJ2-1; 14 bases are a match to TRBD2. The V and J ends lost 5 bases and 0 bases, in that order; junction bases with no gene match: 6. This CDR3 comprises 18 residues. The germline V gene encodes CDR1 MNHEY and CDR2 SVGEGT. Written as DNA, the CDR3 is TGTGCCAGCAGTCTTACCGGGACTAGCGGGAGCTCCTACAATGAGCAGTTCTTC. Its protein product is CASSLTGTSGSSYNEQFF.

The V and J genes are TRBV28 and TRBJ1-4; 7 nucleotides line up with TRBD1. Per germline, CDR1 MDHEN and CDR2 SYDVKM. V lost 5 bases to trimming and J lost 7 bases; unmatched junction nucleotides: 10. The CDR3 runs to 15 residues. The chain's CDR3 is CASSPQGVRGEKLFF. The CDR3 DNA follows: TGTGCCAGCAGTCCTCAGGGGGTGAGGGGTGAAAAACTGTTTTTT. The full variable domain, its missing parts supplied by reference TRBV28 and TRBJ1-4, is DVKVTQSSRYLVKRTGEKVFLECVQDMDHENMFWYRQDPGLGLRLIYFSYDVKMKEKGDIPEGYSVSREKKERFSLILESASTNQTSMYLCASSPQGVRGEKLFFGSGTQLSVL.

The CDR3 coding sequence is TGCAGCACCGGACAGGGGGCGATTGGCTACACCTTC. This encodes CSTGQGAIGYTF. The V call is TRBV20-1, the J call TRBJ1-2; 11 bases agree with TRBD1. The CDR3 is 12 residues long. Germline-derived CDR1 and CDR2 are DFQATT and SNEGSKA (reference sequence).

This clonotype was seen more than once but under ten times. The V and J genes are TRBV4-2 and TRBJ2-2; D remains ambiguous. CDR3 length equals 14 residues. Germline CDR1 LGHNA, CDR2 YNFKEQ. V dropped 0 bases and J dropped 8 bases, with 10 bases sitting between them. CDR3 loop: CASSQDVLVGELFF. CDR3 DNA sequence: TGTGCCAGCAGCCAAGATGTGTTGGTGGGGGAGCTGTTTTTT.

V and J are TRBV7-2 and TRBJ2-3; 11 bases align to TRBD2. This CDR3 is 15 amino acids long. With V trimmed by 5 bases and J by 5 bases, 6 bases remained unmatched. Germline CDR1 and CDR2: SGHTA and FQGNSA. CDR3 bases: TGTGCCAGCAGCACCCCTAGCGGGAGGTTAGATACGCAGTATTTT. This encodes CASSTPSGRLDTQYF. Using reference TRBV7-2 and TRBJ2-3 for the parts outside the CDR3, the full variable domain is GAGVSQSPSNKVTEKGKDVELRCDPISGHTALYWYRQSLGQGLEFLIYFQGNSAPDKSGLPSDRFSAERTGGSVSTLTIQRTQQEDSAVYLCASSTPSGRLDTQYFGPGTRLTVL.

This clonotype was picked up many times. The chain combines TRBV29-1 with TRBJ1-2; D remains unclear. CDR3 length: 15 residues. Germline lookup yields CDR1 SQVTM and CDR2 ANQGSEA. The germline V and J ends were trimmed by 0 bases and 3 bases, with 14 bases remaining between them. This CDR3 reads CSVEDPTTGDYGYTF. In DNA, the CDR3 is TGCAGCGTTGAAGATCCTACAACGGGTGACTATGGCTACACCTTC.

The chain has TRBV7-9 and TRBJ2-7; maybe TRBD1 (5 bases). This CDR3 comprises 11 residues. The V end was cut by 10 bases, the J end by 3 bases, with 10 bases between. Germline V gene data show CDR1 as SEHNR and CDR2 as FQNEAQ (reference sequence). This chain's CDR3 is CAIGAGYEQYF. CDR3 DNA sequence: TGTGCCATAGGGGCTGGCTACGAGCAGTACTTC.

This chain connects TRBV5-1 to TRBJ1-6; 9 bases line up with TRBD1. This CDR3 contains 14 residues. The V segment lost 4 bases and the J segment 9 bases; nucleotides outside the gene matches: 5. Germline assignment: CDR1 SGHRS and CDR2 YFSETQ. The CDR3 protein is CASSDGTGLSPLHF. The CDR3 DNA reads TGCGCCAGCAGCGACGGGACAGGGCTTTCACCCCTCCACTTT.

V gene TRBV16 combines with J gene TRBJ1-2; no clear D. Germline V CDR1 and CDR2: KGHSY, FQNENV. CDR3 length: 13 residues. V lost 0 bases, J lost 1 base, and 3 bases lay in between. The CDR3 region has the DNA TGTGCCAGCAGCCAATCAAATAACTATGGCTACACCTTC. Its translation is CASSQSNNYGYTF.

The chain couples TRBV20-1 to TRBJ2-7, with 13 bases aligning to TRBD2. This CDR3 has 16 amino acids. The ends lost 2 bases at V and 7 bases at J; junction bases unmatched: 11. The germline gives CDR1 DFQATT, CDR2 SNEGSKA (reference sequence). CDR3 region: CSARILLAGGPGEQYF. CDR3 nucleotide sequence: TGCAGTGCTAGAATCCTACTAGCGGGAGGGCCGGGTGAGCAGTACTTC.

The chain's CDR3 is CASSLFGSGTDTQYF. As DNA, the CDR3 is TGTGCCAGCAGTTTATTCGGGAGCGGTACAGATACGCAGTATTTT. The V gene is TRBV27, the J gene TRBJ2-3, with TRBD2 as a possible D gene (6 bases). V was pared by 1 base and J by 3 bases, with 11 bases between. This CDR3 comprises 15 residues. CDR1 MNHEY and CDR2 SMNVEV come from the germline V gene (reference sequence).

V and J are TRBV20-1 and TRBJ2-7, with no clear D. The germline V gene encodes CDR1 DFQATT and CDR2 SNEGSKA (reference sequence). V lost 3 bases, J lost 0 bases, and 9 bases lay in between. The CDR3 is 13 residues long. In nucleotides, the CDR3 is TGCAGTGCTAGTTTGGGTAGCTCCTACGAGCAGTACTTC. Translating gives CSASLGSSYEQYF.

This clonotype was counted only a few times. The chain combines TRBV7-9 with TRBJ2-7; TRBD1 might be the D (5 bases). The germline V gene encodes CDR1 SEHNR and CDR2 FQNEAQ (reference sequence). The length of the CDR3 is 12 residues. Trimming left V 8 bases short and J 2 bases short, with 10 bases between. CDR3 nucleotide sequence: TGTGCCAGCCGACAGAGGACCTACGAGCAGTACTTC. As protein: CASRQRTYEQYF.

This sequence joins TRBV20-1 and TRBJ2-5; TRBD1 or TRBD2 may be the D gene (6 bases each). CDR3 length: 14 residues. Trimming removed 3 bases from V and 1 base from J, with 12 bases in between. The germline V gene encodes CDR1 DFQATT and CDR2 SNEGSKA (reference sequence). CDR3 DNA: TGCAGTGCTAGTCAAGGGGGAGGCCAAGAGACCCAGTACTTC. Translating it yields CSASQGGGQETQYF.

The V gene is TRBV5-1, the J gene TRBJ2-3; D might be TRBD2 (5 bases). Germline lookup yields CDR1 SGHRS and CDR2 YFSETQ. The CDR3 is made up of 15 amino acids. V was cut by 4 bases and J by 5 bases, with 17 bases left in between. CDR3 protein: CASSPPRARGDTQYF. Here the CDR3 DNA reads TGCGCCAGCAGCCCCCCGAGGGCCCGTGGAGATACGCAGTATTTT. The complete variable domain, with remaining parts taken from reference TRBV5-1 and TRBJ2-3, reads KAGVTQTPRYLIKTRGQQVTLSCSPISGHRSVSWYQQTPGQGLQFLFEYFSETQRNKGNFPGRFSGRQFSNSRSEMNVSTLELGDSALYLCASSPPRARGDTQYFGPGTRLTVL.

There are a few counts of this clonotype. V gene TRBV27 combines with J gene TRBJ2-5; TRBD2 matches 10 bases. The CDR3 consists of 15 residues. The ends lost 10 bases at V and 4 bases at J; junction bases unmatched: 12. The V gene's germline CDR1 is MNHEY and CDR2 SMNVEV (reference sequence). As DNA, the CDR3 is TGTGCCACCAAGGAGCGGGAGGGCCTATCAGAGACCCAGTACTTC. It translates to CATKEREGLSETQYF.

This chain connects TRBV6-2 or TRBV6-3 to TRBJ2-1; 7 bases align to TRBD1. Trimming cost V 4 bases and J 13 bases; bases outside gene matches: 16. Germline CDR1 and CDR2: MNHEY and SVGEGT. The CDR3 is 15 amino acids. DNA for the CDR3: TGTGCCAGCAGTTCCCTCCGGGACAGAAGGGAGACCCAGTTCTTC. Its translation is CASSSLRDRRETQFF.

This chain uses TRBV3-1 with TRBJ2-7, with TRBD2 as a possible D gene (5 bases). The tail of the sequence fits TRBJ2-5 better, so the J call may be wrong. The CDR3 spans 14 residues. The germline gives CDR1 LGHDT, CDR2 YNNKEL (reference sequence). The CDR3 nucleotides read TGTGCCAGCAGCCCCACGGGGAGTGAAGAGACCCAGTACTTC. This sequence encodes CASSPTGSEETQYF.

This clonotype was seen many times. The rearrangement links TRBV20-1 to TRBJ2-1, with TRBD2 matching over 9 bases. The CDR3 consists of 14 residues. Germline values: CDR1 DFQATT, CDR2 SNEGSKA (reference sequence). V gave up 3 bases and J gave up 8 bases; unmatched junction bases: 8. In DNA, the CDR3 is TGCAGTGCTAGTCCCGGCGGGAGGGCAGATGAGCAGTTCTTC. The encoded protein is CSASPGGRADEQFF.